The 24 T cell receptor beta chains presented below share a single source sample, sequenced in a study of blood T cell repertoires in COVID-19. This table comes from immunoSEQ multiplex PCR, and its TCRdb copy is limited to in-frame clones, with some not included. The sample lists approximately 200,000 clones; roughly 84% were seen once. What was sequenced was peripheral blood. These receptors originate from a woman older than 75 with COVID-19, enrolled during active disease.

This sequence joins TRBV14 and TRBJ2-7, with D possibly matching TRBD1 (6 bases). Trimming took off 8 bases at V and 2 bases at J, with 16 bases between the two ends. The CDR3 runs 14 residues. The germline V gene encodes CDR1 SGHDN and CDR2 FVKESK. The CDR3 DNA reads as TGTGCCAGCTTAAACGGGCCAGGGGCCTACGAGCAGTACTTC. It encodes CASLNGPGAYEQYF.

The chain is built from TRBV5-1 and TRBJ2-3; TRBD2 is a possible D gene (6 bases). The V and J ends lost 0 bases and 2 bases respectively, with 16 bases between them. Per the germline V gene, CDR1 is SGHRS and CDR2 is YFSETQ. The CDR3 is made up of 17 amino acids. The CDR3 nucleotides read TGCGCCAGCAGCTTGGATGGAGGAGGGAAATTCACAGATACGCAGTATTTT. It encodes CASSLDGGGKFTDTQYF.

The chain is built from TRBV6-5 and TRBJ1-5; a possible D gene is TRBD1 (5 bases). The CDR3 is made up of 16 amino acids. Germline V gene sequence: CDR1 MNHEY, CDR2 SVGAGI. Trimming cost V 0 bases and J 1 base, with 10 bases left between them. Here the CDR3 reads CASSYSGRGSNQPQHF. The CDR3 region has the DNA TGTGCCAGCAGTTACTCGGGGCGGGGGAGCAATCAGCCCCAGCATTTT.

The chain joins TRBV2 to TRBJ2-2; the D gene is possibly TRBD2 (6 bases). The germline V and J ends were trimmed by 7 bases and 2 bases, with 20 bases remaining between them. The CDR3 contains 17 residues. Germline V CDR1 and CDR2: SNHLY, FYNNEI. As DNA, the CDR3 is TGTGCCAGCAAACCCCTTTACGGGCGGGACAACACCGGGGAGCTGTTTTTT. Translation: CASKPLYGRDNTGELFF. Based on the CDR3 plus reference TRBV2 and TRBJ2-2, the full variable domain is EPEVTQTPSHQVTQMGQEVILRCVPISNHLYFYWYRQILGQKVEFLVSFYNNEISEKSEIFDDQFSVERPDGSNFTLKIRSTKLEDSAMYFCASKPLYGRDNTGELFFGEGSRLTVL.

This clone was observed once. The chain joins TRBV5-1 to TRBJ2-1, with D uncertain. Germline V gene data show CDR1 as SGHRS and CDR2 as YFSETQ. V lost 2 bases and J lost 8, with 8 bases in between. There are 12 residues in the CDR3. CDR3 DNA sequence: TGCGCCAGCAGCTTCCCAGGCTATGAGCAGTTCTTC. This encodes CASSFPGYEQFF.

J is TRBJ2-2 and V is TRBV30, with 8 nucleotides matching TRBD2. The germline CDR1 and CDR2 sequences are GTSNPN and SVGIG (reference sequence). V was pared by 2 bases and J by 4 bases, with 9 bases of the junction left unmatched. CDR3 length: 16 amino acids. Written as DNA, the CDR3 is TGTGCCTGGAGTCCCTCGGGGGGGGCTGCCACCGGGGAGCTGTTTTTT. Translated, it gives CAWSPSGGAATGELFF.

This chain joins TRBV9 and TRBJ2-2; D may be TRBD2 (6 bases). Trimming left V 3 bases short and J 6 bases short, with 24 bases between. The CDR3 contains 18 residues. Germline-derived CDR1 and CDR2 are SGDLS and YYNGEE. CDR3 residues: CASSAGGSLALGAGELFF. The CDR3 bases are TGTGCCAGCAGCGCTGGGGGGTCCCTAGCGTTGGGGGCCGGGGAGCTGTTTTTT.

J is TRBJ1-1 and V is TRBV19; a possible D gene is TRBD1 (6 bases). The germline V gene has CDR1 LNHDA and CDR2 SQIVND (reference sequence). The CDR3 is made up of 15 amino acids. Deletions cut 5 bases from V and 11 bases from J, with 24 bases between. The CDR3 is CASSPLGSFGTSAFF. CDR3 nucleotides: TGTGCCAGTAGTCCCCTGGGGAGTTTCGGGACATCGGCTTTCTTT.

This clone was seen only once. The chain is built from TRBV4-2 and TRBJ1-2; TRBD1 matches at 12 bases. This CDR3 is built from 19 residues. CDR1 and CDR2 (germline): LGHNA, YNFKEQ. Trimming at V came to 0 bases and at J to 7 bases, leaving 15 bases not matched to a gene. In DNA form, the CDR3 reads TGTGCCAGCAGCCAAGATCCCCTTGGGACAGGGGGCCGGGTGGGTGGCTACACCTTC. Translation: CASSQDPLGTGGRVGGYTF.

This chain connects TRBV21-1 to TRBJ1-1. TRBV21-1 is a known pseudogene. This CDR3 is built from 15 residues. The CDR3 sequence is CASSLSGIANTEAFF. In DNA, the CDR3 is TGTGCCAGCAGTCTGAGCGGCATCGCGAACACTGAAGCTTTCTTT.

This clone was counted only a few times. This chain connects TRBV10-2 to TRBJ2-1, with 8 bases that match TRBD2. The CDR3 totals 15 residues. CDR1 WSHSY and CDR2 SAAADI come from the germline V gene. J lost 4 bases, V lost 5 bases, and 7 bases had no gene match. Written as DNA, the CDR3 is TGCGCCAGCAGTCCCTCGGGGGGGCCGTACAATGAGCAGTTCTTC. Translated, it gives CASSPSGGPYNEQFF.

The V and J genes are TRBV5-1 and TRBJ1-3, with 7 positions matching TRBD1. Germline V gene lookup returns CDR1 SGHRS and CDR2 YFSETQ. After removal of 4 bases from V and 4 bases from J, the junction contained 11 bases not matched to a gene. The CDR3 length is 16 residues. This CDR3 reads CASSLLSGGKGNTIYF. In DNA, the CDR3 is TGCGCCAGCAGCCTCCTCTCAGGGGGGAAGGGAAACACCATATATTTT.

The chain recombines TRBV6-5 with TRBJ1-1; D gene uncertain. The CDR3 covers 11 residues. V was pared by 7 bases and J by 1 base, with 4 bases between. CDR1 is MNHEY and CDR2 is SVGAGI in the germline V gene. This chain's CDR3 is CASTGNTEAFF. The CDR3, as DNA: TGTGCCAGCACCGGGAACACTGAAGCTTTCTTT.

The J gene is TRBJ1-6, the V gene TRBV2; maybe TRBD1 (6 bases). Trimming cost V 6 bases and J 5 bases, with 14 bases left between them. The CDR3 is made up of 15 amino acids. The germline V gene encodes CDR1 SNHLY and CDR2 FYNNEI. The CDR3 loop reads CASSRTGSNNSPLHF. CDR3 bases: TGTGCCAGCAGCCGAACAGGGTCCAATAATTCACCCCTCCACTTT. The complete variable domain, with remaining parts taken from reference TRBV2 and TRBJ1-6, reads EPEVTQTPSHQVTQMGQEVILRCVPISNHLYFYWYRQILGQKVEFLVSFYNNEISEKSEIFDDQFSVERPDGSNFTLKIRSTKLEDSAMYFCASSRTGSNNSPLHFGNGTRLTVT.

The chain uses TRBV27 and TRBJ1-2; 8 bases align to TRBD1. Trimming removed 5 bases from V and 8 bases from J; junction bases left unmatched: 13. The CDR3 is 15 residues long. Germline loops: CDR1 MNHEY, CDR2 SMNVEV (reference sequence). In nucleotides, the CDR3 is TGTGCCAGCAGTATACGACGGACAGGGCCTACCGGCTACACCTTC. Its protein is CASSIRRTGPTGYTF.

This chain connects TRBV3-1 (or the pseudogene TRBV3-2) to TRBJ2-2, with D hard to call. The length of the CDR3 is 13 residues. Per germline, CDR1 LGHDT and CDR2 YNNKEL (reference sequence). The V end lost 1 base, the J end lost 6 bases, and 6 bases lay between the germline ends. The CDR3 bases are TGTGCCAGCAGCCAAGTAAATTCCGGGGAGCTGTTTTTT. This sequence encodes CASSQVNSGELFF.

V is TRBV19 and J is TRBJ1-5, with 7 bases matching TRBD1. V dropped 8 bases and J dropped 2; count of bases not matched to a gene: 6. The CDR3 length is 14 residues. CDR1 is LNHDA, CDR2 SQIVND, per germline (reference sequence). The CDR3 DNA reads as TGTGCCAGTCGCCCCCAGGGGGGCAATCAGCCCCAGCATTTT. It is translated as CASRPQGGNQPQHF.

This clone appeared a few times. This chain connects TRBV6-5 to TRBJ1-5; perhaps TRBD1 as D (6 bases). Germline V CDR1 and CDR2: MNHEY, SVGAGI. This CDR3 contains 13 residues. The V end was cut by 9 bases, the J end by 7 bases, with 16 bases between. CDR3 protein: CASRQAGEQPQHF. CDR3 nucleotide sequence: TGTGCCAGTCGTCAAGCAGGGGAACAGCCCCAGCATTTT.

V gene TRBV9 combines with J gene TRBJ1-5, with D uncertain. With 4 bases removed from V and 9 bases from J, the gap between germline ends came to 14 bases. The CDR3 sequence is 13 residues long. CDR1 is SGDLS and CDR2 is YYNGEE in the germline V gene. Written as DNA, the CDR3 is TGTGCCAGCAGCAACCCCCCCGGTTGGCCCCAGCATTTT. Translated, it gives CASSNPPGWPQHF.

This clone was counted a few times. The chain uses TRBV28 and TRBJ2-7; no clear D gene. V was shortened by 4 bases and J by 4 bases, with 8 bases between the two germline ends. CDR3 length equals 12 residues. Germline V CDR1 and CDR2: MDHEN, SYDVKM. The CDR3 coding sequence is TGTGCCAGCAGTTCGCGCATATACGAGCAGTACGTC. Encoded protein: CASSSRIYEQYV.

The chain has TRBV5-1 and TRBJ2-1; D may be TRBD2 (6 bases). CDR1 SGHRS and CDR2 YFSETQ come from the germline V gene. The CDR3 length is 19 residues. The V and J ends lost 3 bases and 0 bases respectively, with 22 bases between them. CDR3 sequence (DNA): TGCGCCAGCAGCTCCCTGAGTGGTAGCGGCAGTAGCTCCTACAATGAGCAGTTCTTC. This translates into CASSSLSGSGSSSYNEQFF.

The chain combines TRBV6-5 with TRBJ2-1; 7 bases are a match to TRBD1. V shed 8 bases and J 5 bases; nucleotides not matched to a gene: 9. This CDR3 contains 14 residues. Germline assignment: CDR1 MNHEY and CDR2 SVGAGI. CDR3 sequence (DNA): TGTGCCAGCCAATGGGGGACAGCTAACAATGAGCAGTTCTTC. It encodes CASQWGTANNEQFF.

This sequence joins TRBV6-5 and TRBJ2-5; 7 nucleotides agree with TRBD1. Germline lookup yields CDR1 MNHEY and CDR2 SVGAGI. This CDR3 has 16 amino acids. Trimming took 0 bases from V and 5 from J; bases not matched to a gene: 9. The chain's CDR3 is CASSYSPKGAWETQYF. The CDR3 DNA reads TGTGCCAGCAGTTACTCTCCGAAGGGGGCTTGGGAGACCCAGTACTTC.

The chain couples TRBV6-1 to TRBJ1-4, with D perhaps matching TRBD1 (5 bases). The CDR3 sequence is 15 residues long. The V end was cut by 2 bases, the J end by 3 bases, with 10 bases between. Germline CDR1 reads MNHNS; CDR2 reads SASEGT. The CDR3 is CASSETRGANEKLFF. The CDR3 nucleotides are TGTGCCAGCAGTGAAACACGGGGGGCTAATGAAAAACTGTTTTTT.